Listed below are T cell receptor beta chains from one sample, sequenced in a study of post-analysis software for immune sequencing data. TCRdb independently ran MiXCR on the PCR reads; one entry per CDR3 protein. This sample has approximately 730,000 distinct CDR3 sequences, with about 43% found just once. The sample consisted of blood. Every receptor here comes from a girl aged 5-17 years with multiple sclerosis. The CDR3 runs from the conserved cysteine through the conserved F or W. A D gene is named only where the DNA matches it firmly. Part of the rows lack a size; the others show once, few, many or a class for expanded clones.

d_gene: -
j_gene: TRBJ1-3
len: 15
abundance: -
v_gene: TRBV7-9
CDR3nt: TGTGCCAGCAGCTCCCGCATCAGCTCTGGAAACACCATATATTTT
CDR3aa: CASSSRISSGNTIYF

d_gene: -
j_gene: TRBJ2-1
len: 13
abundance: -
v_gene: TRBV6-2/TRBV6-3
CDR3nt: TGTGCCAGCATCGCCGGACTCCGGGATGAGCAGTTCTTC
CDR3aa: CASIAGLRDEQFF

d_gene: -
j_gene: TRBJ2-3
len: 13
abundance: -
v_gene: TRBV6-1
CDR3nt: TGTGCCAGCAGTGGACTAGGGAAGGATACGCAGTATTTT
CDR3aa: CASSGLGKDTQYF

d_gene: -
j_gene: TRBJ2-1
len: 18
abundance: many
v_gene: TRBV7-3
CDR3nt: TGTGCCAGCAGCCCCTCTCGTGGGGCGGGATTTACCTACAATGAGCAGTTCTTC
CDR3aa: CASSPSRGAGFTYNEQFF

d_gene: TRBD2
j_gene: TRBJ2-7
len: 17
abundance: -
v_gene: TRBV5-1
CDR3nt: TGCGCCAGCAGCTTGGCCGGCGGGAGGGCCGCATTCCACGAGCAGTACTTC
CDR3aa: CASSLAGGRAAFHEQYF

d_gene: TRBD2
j_gene: TRBJ2-1
len: 13
abundance: -
v_gene: TRBV7-2
CDR3nt: TGTGCCAGCTGCCTAGCGGGAGTTAATGAGCAGTTCTTC
CDR3aa: CASCLAGVNEQFF

d_gene: -
j_gene: TRBJ2-3
len: 16
abundance: few
v_gene: TRBV2
CDR3nt: TGTGCCAGCAGTGACTACGGACAGCTTACTACAGATACGCAGTATTTT
CDR3aa: CASSDYGQLTTDTQYF

d_gene: -
j_gene: TRBJ2-7
len: 13
abundance: -
v_gene: TRBV29-1
CDR3nt: TGCAGCGTCCGTGACCAATTTGACTACGAGCAGTACTTC
CDR3aa: CSVRDQFDYEQYF

d_gene: -
j_gene: TRBJ2-7
len: 13
abundance: few
v_gene: TRBV10-3
CDR3nt: TGTGCCATCAGTGAGTTGGACAACTACGAGCAGTACTTC
CDR3aa: CAISELDNYEQYF

d_gene: TRBD2
j_gene: TRBJ2-7
len: 14
abundance: -
v_gene: TRBV7-2
CDR3nt: TGTGCCAGCACCCAGGGAGCGGGAAGCTACGAGCAGTACTTC
CDR3aa: CASTQGAGSYEQYF

d_gene: -
j_gene: TRBJ2-5
len: 14
abundance: -
v_gene: TRBV7-2
CDR3nt: TGTGCCAGCAGCCCCGAGACAGGTAGAGAGACCCAGTACTTC
CDR3aa: CASSPETGRETQYF

d_gene: TRBD1
j_gene: TRBJ2-3
len: 15
abundance: -
v_gene: TRBV13
CDR3nt: TGTGCCAGCAGAAGGACAGGGGGCACGGCAGATACGCAGTATTTT
CDR3aa: CASRRTGGTADTQYF

d_gene: TRBD2
j_gene: TRBJ2-2
len: 17
abundance: -
v_gene: TRBV7-2
CDR3nt: TGTGCCAGCAGCTTAGGACTAGCGGGAGGGCCCGCCGGGGAGCTGTTTTTT
CDR3aa: CASSLGLAGGPAGELFF

d_gene: -
j_gene: TRBJ2-6
len: 15
abundance: few
v_gene: TRBV12-3/TRBV12-4
CDR3nt: TGTGCCAGCAGTTTAGAACAGGGTCGGGCCAACGTCCTGACTTTC
CDR3aa: CASSLEQGRANVLTF

d_gene: TRBD1
j_gene: TRBJ2-7
len: 14
abundance: -
v_gene: TRBV20-1
CDR3nt: TGCAGTGGTGAACCCGGGACAGGATCCTACGAGCAGTACTTC
CDR3aa: CSGEPGTGSYEQYF

d_gene: -
j_gene: TRBJ2-3
len: 14
abundance: few
v_gene: TRBV20-1
CDR3nt: TGCAGTGCTTTCCTGATAGGCGGAAGGGGGACGCAGTATTTT
CDR3aa: CSAFLIGGRGTQYF

d_gene: TRBD1
j_gene: TRBJ2-2
len: 14
abundance: few
v_gene: TRBV12-3/TRBV12-4
CDR3nt: TGTTTGGAGTTTCACAGGGGGCATTCCGGGGAGCTGTTTTTT
CDR3aa: CLEFHRGHSGELFF

d_gene: -
j_gene: TRBJ2-1
len: 15
abundance: few
v_gene: TRBV20-1
CDR3nt: TGCAGTGCTACCCGGGACTCCCGCTCCTACAATGAGCAGTTCTTC
CDR3aa: CSATRDSRSYNEQFF

d_gene: TRBD1
j_gene: TRBJ1-1
len: 16
abundance: -
v_gene: TRBV7-9
CDR3nt: TGTGCCAGCAGCCCGCGACAGGGTCTAGAGAACACTGAAGCTTTCTTT
CDR3aa: CASSPRQGLENTEAFF

d_gene: TRBD1
j_gene: TRBJ1-2
len: 15
abundance: -
v_gene: TRBV6-2/TRBV6-3
CDR3nt: TGTGCCAGCGGCCCCCGGACAGGGACGAACTATGGCTACACCTTC
CDR3aa: CASGPRTGTNYGYTF

d_gene: -
j_gene: TRBJ2-1
len: 16
abundance: -
v_gene: TRBV20-1
CDR3nt: TGCAGTGCTAGCCCAACGGACTACGATTTTTACAATGAGCAGTTCTTC
CDR3aa: CSASPTDYDFYNEQFF

d_gene: TRBD2
j_gene: TRBJ2-7
len: 14
abundance: -
v_gene: TRBV20-1
CDR3nt: TGCAGTGCTGGGACTAGCGGAAGCTCCTACGAGCAGTACTTC
CDR3aa: CSAGTSGSSYEQYF